One sample yielded the 4 T cell receptor beta chains listed below, sequenced in a study of shared clonotypes between healthy human individuals. Sequencing was performed with immunoSEQ multiplex PCR; in TCRdb, only in-frame clones are kept and a portion is missing. The profile shows approximately 700,000 clones, roughly 72% of them singletons. Sequenced material: memory CD4+ T cells sorted from blood. As to subset: CD45RA-negative fraction. The origin of the receptors is a woman aged 25 to 39 in good health.

To note about this clone: Other DNA sequences from this sample encode an identical CDR3 as well. This rearrangement joins TRBV6-4 to TRBJ2-3; maybe TRBD2 (5 bases). This CDR3 has 13 amino acids. V was shortened by 4 bases and J by 6 bases, with 11 bases between the two germline ends. Germline CDR1 and CDR2: MRHNA and SNTAGT. As DNA, the CDR3 is TGTGCCAGCAGTGCCGTGGGCGGGGATACGCAGTATTTT. Protein product: CASSAVGGDTQYF.

V is TRBV29-1 and J is TRBJ2-1; TRBD2 matches at 7 bases. V shed 2 bases and J 8 bases; nucleotides not matched to a gene: 12. The CDR3 extends over 15 amino acids. Germline V lookup: CDR1 SQVTM, CDR2 ANQGSEA. The DNA for the CDR3 is TGCAGCGTTGAACGGTCCAGCGGGATAAGATATGAGCAGTTCTTC. This encodes CSVERSSGIRYEQFF.

This clone has just one count. The V call is TRBV11-2, the J call TRBJ2-7; D is ambiguous. V was trimmed by 0 bases and J by 1 base, leaving 4 bases between them. Germline-derived CDR1 and CDR2 are SGHAT and FQNNGV. This CDR3 has 13 residues. The CDR3: CASSLDRSYEQYF. The DNA of the CDR3 is TGTGCCAGCAGCTTAGACCGGTCCTACGAGCAGTACTTC.

The table lists this clone with many counts. The chain couples TRBV2 to TRBJ2-3; TRBD1 agrees at 9 bases. The CDR3 is 14 residues long. Germline CDR1 and CDR2: SNHLY and FYNNEI. The V segment lost 10 bases and the J segment 4 bases; nucleotides outside the gene matches: 9. The CDR3 spells CATETGGIADTQYF. The CDR3 DNA sequence: TGTGCCACCGAGACAGGGGGGATCGCAGATACGCAGTATTTT.